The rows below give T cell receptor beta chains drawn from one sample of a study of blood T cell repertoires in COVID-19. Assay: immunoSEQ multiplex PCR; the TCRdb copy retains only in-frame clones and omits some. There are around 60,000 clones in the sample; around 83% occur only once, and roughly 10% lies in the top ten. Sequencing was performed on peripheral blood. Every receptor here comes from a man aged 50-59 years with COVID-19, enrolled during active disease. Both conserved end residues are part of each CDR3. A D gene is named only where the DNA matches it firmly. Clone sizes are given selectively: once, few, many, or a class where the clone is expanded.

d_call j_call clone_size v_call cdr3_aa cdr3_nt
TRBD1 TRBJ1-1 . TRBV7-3 CASRGQLYTEAFF TGTGCCAGCAGGGGACAGCTTTACACTGAAGCTTTCTTT
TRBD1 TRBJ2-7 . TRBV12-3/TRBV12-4 CASSLTGVEQYF TGTGCCAGCAGTTTAACAGGGGTCGAGCAGTACTTC
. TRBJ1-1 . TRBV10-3 CAISESGRRDTEAFF TGTGCCATCAGTGAGTCGGGGAGGAGGGACACTGAAGCTTTCTTT
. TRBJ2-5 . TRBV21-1 CASRTGSGIQPSEKKQETQYF TGTGCCAGCAGGACGGGATCCGGGATCCAACCTAGCGAGAAGAAACAAGAGACCCAGTACTTC
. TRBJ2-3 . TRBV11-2 CASSTDRSTDTQYF TGTGCCAGCAGCACAGACAGAAGCACAGATACGCAGTATTTT
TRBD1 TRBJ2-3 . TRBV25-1 CASSGLRTGGTITDTQYF TGTGCCAGCAGTGGGCTACGGACAGGGGGGACTATCACAGATACGCAGTATTTT
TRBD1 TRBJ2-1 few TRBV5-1 CASSQGQGGTNEQFF TGCGCCAGCAGCCAAGGACAGGGTGGGACCAATGAGCAGTTCTTC
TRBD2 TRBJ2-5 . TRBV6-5 CASSYSGGRHQETQYF TGTGCCAGCAGTTACTCTGGCGGGAGACACCAAGAGACCCAGTACTTC
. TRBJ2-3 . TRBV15 CATSRDLDSLGTDTQYF TGTGCCACCAGCAGAGATTTAGACAGTTTGGGCACAGATACGCAGTATTTT
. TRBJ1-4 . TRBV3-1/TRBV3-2 CASGGWVNEKLFF TGTGCCAGCGGAGGGTGGGTTAATGAAAAACTGTTTTTT
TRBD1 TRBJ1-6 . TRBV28 CASRGTGEGSPLHF TGTGCCAGCAGAGGGACAGGGGAAGGGTCACCCCTCCACTTT
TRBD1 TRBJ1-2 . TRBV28 CASSPHDRVYGYTF TGTGCCAGCAGTCCCCATGACAGGGTATATGGCTACACCTTC
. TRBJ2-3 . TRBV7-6 CASRYGRGQGDTQYF TGTGCCAGCAGGTACGGGAGGGGGCAGGGAGATACGCAGTATTTT
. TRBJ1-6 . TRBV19 CASSMRQENSPLHF TGTGCCAGTAGTATGAGACAGGAAAATTCACCCCTCCACTTT
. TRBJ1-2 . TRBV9 CASSPGGLNGYTF TGTGCCAGCAGCCCCGGGGGATTAAATGGCTACACCTTC
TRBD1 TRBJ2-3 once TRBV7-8 CASSSTGGGSTDTQYF TGTGCCAGCAGCTCGACAGGGGGCGGAAGCACAGATACGCAGTATTTT
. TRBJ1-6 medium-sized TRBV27 CASSFEVNSPLHF TGTGCCAGCAGTTTTGAGGTGAATTCACCCCTCCACTTT
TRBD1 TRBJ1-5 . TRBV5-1 CASSLGQGAIQPQHF TGCGCCAGCAGCTTGGGACAGGGGGCGATTCAGCCCCAGCATTTT
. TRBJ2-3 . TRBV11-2 CASSWLGTDTQYF TGTGCCAGCAGCTGGCTAGGCACAGATACGCAGTATTTT
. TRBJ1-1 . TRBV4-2 CASSQDGPTVNTEAFF TGTGCCAGCAGCCAAGATGGGCCTACAGTGAACACTGAAGCTTTCTTT
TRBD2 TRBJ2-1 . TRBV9 CASSPFTGLVGGEQFF TGTGCCAGCAGCCCGTTTACGGGACTAGTCGGGGGTGAGCAGTTCTTC
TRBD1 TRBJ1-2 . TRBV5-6 CASSQRTGGYTF TGTGCCAGCAGCCAACGGACAGGGGGCTACACCTTC
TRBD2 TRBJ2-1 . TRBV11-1 CASSLAGGSYNEQFF TGTGCCAGCAGCTTAGCGGGAGGGTCCTACAATGAGCAGTTCTTC